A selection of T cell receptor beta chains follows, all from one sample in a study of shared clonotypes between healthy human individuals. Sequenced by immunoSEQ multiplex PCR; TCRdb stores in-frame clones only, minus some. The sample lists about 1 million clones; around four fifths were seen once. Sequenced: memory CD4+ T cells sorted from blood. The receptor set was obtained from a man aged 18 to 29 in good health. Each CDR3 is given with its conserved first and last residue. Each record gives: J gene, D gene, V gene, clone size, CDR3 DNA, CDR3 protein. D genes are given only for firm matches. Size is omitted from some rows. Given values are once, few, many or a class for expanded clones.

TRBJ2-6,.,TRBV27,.,TGTGCCAGCCGAATCTCTGGGGCCAACGTCCTGACTTTC,CASRISGANVLTF
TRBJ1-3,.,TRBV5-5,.,TGTGCCAGCAGCGCAAATCGTTCGACGGGGGATGAGCGAAACACCATATATTTT,CASSANRSTGDERNTIYF
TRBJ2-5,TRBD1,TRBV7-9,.,TGTGCCAGCAGCTGGACAGGGTTGGAGACCCAGTACTTC,CASSWTGLETQYF
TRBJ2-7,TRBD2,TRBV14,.,TGTGCCAGCAGTAAATTTCCCGGGACTAGTCTCGCCTACGAGCAGTACTTC,CASSKFPGTSLAYEQYF
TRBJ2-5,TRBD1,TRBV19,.,TGTGCCAGTAGTATAGATCTGGGGACAGGCCAGTACTTC,CASSIDLGTGQYF
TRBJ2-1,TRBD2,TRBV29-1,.,TGCAGCGTTGAAAGACTAGCGGGGGGCCGGGATGAGCAGTTCTTC,CSVERLAGGRDEQFF
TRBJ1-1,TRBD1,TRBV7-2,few,TGTGCCAGCAGCTTCAGGGGACAGGGGAGGGGGAACACTGAAGCTTTCTTT,CASSFRGQGRGNTEAFF
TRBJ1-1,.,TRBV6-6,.,TGTGCCAGCATCTCTGGGTCAGGAAACTCTGAAGCTTTCTTT,CASISGSGNSEAFF
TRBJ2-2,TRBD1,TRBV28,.,TGTGCCAGCAGTACGACAGGGGCGAACACCGGGGAGCTGTTTTTT,CASSTTGANTGELFF
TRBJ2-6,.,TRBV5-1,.,TGCGCCAGCAGCTTAACAGCTGGGGCCAACGTCCTGACTTTC,CASSLTAGANVLTF
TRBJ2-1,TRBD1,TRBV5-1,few,TGCGCCAGCAGCTCAACCCCGGGACAGGGGTTTAATGAGCAGTTCTTC,CASSSTPGQGFNEQFF
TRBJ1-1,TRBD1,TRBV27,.,TGTGCCAGCAGTTCCTCACAGGGGGCGCGCTCTGAAGCTTTCTTT,CASSSSQGARSEAFF
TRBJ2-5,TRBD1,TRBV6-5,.,TGTGCCAGCAGTAAGACAGGGGTATCAGGAGAGACCCAGTACTTC,CASSKTGVSGETQYF
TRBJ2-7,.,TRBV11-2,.,TGTGCCAGCAGCATAGTGGGCATGAGCGAGCAGTACTTC,CASSIVGMSEQYF
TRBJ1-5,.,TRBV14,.,TGTGCCAGCAGCCGAGGAGGGAGGCAGCCCCAGCATTTT,CASSRGGRQPQHF
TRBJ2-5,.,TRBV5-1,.,TGCGCCAGCAGCTTGGATCTTGGGCAGGGCGTCGGGGAGACCCAGTACTTC,CASSLDLGQGVGETQYF
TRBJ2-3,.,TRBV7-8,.,TGTGCCAGCAGCTTAGAACGGGGGTCCACAGATACGCAGTATTTT,CASSLERGSTDTQYF
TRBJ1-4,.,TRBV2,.,TGTGCCAGCACTGTCGAGTTTACTAATGAAAAACTGTTTTTT,CASTVEFTNEKLFF
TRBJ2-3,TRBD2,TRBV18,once,TGTGCCAGCTCACCTGGTCGGACTAGCACCACAGATACGCAGTATTTT,CASSPGRTSTTDTQYF
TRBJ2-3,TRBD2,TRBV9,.,TGTGCCAGCAGCGCGCGGGGGACTCACACAGATACGCAGTATTTT,CASSARGTHTDTQYF
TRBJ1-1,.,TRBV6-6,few,TGTGCCAGCAGGCTACTCGGACCTGAAGCTTTCTTT,CASRLLGPEAFF
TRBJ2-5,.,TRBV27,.,TGTGCCAGCAGACCAAATTCAGCCCAAGAGACCCAGTACTTC,CASRPNSAQETQYF
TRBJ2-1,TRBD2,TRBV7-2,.,TGTGCCAGCAGCCGGGGACTAGCGGGCGGCAATGAGCAGTTCTTC,CASSRGLAGGNEQFF
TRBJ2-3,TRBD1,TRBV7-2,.,TGTGCCAGCAGGATCACAGGGGAGACAGATACGCAGTATTTT,CASRITGETDTQYF
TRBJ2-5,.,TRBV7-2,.,TGTGCCAGCAGCCGGCGGACTCCCCGAGAGACCCAGTACTTC,CASSRRTPRETQYF
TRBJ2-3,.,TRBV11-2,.,TGTGCCAGCAGCTCCTACACAGATACGCAGTATTTT,CASSSYTDTQYF
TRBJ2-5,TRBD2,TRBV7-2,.,TGTGCCAGCAGCTTAACTCGTTGGGCTAGCGGGAGGGCCGAGGAGACCCAGTACTTC,CASSLTRWASGRAEETQYF
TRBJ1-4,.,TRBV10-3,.,TGTGCCGCGAAAGGGGAGCCAGGTAATGAAAAACTGTTTTTT,CAAKGEPGNEKLFF
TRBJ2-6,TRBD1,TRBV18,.,TGTGCCAGCTCACCCTTGAACAGGGGCGCTGGGGCCAACGTCCTGACTTTC,CASSPLNRGAGANVLTF
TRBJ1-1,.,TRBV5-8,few,TGTGCCAGCAGCTTGTTTCTTGGCAGGGAGGCTTTCTTT,CASSLFLGREAFF
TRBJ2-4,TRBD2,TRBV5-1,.,TGCGCCAGCAGCTTGCCTAGCGGGGGACGGGACATTCAGTACTTC,CASSLPSGGRDIQYF
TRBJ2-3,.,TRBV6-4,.,TGTGCCAGCAGTGGAGGGCCGAGGGATACGCAGTATTTT,CASSGGPRDTQYF
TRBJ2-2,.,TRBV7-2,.,TGTGCCAGCAGCTCCACCAACGCCCGCAGGGGGGAGCTGTTTTTT,CASSSTNARRGELFF
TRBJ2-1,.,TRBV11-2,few,TGTGCCAGCAGCCCAGGCCTGGACAGACCTTACAATGAGCAGTTCTTC,CASSPGLDRPYNEQFF
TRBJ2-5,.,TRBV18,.,TGTGCCAGCTCACCCGGACCCGCGCAGACCCAGTACTTC,CASSPGPAQTQYF
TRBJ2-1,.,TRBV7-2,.,TGTGCCAGCAGTCCTACCCGGGATGTGTGGACCAATGAGCAGTTCTTC,CASSPTRDVWTNEQFF
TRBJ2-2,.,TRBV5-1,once,TGCGCCAGCAGCTTGGCCTCCACCGGGGAGCTGTTTTTT,CASSLASTGELFF
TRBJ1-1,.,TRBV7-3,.,TGTGCCAGCAGCTTATACGGACCTGAACGGGAAGCTTTCTTT,CASSLYGPEREAFF
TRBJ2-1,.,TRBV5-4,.,TGTGCCAGCACCACTAAGGGGGGATCCTACAATGAGCAGTTCTTC,CASTTKGGSYNEQFF
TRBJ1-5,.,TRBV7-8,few,TGTGCCAGCTCTCTAGGACACAATCAGCCCCAGCATTTT,CASSLGHNQPQHF
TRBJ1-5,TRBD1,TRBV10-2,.,TGCGCCAGCAGGCCGACAGGGGATAGCAATCAGCCCCAGCATTTT,CASRPTGDSNQPQHF
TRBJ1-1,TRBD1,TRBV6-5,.,TGTGCCAGCAGAAGGGGGCTCCGCGTGGTGACTGAAGCTTTCTTT,CASRRGLRVVTEAFF
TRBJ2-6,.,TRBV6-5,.,TGTGCCAGCAGTTACTCTACCGGGGCCAACGTCCTGACTTTC,CASSYSTGANVLTF
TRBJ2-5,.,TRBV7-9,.,TGTGCCAGCAGCTTGGGGGAGCCAGCGGGCGAGACCCAGTACTTC,CASSLGEPAGETQYF
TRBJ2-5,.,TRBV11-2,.,TGTGCCAGCAGCCCGGACCCTCAAGAGACCCAGTACTTC,CASSPDPQETQYF
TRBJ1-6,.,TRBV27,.,TGTGCCAGCAGTAAATACCCCGGGGGAATTTCACCCCTCCACTTT,CASSKYPGGISPLHF
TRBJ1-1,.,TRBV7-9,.,TGTGCCAGCGCCTTGGGGGCGGGCTTGAACACTGAAGCTTTCTTT,CASALGAGLNTEAFF
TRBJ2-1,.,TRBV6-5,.,TGTGCCAGCAGTCGCGTATACAACAATGAGCAGTTCTTC,CASSRVYNNEQFF
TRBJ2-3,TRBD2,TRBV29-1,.,TGCAGCGTTGCAACTAGCGGCCGCACAGATACGCAGTATTTT,CSVATSGRTDTQYF
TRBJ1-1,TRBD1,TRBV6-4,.,TGTGCCAGCAGTGATTCCGGGACAGGGGGAACTGAAGCTTTCTTT,CASSDSGTGGTEAFF
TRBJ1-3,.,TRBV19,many,TGTGCCAGTAGTACCTCAGGGCCTGGAAACACCATATATTTT,CASSTSGPGNTIYF
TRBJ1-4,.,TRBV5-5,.,TGTGCCAGCACGGGGGATAATGAAAAACTGTTTTTT,CASTGDNEKLFF
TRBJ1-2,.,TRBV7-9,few,TGTGCCAGCAGCCAAGGAGGTAATGGCTACACCTTC,CASSQGGNGYTF
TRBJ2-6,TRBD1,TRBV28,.,TGTGCCAGTCGTGCCCCCGGGACAGGCAGCTCTGGGGCCAACGTCCTGACTTTC,CASRAPGTGSSGANVLTF
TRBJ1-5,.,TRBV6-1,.,TGTGCCAGCATAGTTCGAGGGCCCCAGCATTTT,CASIVRGPQHF
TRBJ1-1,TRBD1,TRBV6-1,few,TGTGCCAGCAGTGCTAGGGACAGGCTTCTCACTGAAGCTTTCTTT,CASSARDRLLTEAFF